This T cell receptor beta chain was recorded in a study of blood T cell repertoires in COVID-19. About the research overall: The cDNA or gDNA used as material had been derived from T cells, B-cell-depleted T cells, or PBMCs.

Germline trimming cut 5 bases from V and 2 bases from J; bases unmatched to any gene: 5. Germline V gene data show CDR1 as MNHEY and CDR2 as SMNVEV (reference sequence). CDR3 length: 15 residues. Original analysis: Researchers report that nucleated cell counts were estimated from reference gene primer amplification. Clones were sequenced by immunoSEQ multiplex PCR, and TCRdb holds only the in-frame ones, with some missing. The V and J calls and clone size were taken over from that table, and D and trimming were inferred from the DNA. The sample contains about 270,000 clones, approximately 84% of which appear only once.

The chain uses TRBV27 and TRBJ1-1, with 10 bases matching TRBD1. The sequenced sample consisted of peripheral blood. The source is a human donor with COVID-19, enrolled during active disease. The donor label of this sample is uncertain. This CDR3 reads CASSIRTGGNTEAFF. The CDR3, as DNA: TGTGCCAGCAGTATCCGGACAGGGGGAAACACTGAAGCTTTCTTT.